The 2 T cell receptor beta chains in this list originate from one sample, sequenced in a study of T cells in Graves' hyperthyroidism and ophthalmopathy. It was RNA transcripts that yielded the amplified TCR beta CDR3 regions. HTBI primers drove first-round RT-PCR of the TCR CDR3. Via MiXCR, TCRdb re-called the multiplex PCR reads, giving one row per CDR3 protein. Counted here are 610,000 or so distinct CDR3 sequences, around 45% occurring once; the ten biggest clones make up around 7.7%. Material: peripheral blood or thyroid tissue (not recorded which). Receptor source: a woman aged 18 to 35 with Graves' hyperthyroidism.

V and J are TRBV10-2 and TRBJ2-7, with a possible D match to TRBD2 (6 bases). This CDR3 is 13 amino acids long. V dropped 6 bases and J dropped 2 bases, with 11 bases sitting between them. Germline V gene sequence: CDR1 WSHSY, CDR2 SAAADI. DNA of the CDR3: TGCGCCAGCAGGCCGGGGGATGCCTACGAGCAGTACTTC. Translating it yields CASRPGDAYEQYF.

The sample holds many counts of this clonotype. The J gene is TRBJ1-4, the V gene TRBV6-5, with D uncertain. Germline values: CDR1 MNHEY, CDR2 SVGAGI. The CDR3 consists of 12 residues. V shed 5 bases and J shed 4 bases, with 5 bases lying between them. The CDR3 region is CASSPLNEKLFF. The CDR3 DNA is TGTGCCAGCAGTCCTCTTAATGAAAAACTGTTTTTT.